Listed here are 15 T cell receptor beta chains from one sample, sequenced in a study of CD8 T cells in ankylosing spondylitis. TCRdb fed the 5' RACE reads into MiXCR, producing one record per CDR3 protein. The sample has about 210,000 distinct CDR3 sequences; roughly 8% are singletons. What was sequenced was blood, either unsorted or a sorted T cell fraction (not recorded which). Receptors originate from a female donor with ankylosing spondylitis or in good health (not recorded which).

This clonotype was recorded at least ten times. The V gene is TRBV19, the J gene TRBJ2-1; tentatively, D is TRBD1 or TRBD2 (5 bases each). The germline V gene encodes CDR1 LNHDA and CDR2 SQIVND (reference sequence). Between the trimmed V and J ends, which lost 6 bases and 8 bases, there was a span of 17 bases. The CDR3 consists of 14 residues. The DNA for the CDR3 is TGTGCCAGTAGACGGGACGCTAGATTGCATGAGCAGTTCTTC. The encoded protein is CASRRDARLHEQFF.

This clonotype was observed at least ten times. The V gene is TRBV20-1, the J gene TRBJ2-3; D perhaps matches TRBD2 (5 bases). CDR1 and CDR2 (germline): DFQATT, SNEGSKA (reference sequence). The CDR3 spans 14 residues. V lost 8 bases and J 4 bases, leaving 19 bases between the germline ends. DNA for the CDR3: TGCAGTCTTCTCGAGGGAGTCCCACCAGATACGCAGTATTTT. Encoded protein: CSLLEGVPPDTQYF.

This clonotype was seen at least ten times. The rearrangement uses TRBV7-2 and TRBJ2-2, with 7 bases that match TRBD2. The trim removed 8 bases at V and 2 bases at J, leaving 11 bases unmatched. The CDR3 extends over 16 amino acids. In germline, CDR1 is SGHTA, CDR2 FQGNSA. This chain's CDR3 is CASSGGGTINTGELFF. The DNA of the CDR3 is TGTGCCAGCTCTGGGGGGGGGACTATTAACACCGGGGAGCTGTTTTTT.

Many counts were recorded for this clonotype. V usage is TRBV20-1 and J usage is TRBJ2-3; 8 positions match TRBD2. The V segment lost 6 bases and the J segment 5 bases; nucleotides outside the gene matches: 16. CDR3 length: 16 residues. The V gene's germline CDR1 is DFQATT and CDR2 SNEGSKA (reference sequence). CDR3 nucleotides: TGCAGTGCCACACCTTCGGCCGGGAGGGCCGTAGATACGCAGTATTTT. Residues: CSATPSAGRAVDTQYF.

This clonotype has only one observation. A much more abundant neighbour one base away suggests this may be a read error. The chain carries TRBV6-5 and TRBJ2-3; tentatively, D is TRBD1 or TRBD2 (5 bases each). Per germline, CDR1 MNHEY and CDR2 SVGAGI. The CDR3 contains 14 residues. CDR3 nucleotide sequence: TGTGTCAGCAGTTACCCGGGACGAGCAGATACGCAGTATTTT. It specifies CVSSYPGRADTQYF.

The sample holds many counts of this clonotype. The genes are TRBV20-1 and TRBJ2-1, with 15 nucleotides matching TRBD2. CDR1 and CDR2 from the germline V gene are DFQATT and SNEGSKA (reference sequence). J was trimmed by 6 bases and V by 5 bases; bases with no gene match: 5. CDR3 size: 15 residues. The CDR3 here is CSARPGLAGGNEQFF. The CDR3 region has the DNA TGCAGTGCTCGGCCGGGACTAGCGGGAGGCAATGAGCAGTTCTTC.

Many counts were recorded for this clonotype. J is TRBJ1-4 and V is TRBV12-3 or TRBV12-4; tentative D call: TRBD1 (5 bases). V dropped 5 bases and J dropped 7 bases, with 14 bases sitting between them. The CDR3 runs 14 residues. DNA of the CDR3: TGTGCCAGCAGTCCTCGACAGTGGGGTGAAAAACTGTTTTTT. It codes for CASSPRQWGEKLFF.

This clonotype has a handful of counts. The CDR3 here is CASSYWLLVTQAYEQYF. The CDR3 DNA follows: TGTGCCAGCAGTTACTGGTTGCTAGTCACACAGGCCTACGAGCAGTACTTC. The chain uses TRBV6-2 or TRBV6-3 and TRBJ2-7, with D perhaps TRBD1 (5 bases). The V gene's germline CDR1 is MNHEY and CDR2 SVGEGT. The V end lost 1 base, the J end lost 2 bases, and 18 bases lay between the germline ends. CDR3 length: 17 amino acids.

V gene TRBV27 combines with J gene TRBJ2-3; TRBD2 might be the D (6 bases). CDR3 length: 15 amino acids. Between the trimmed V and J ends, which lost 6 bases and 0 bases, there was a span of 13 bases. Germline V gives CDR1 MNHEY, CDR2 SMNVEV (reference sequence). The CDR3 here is CASSPLATSTDTQYF. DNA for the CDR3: TGTGCCAGCAGCCCCCTAGCGACTAGCACAGATACGCAGTATTTT.

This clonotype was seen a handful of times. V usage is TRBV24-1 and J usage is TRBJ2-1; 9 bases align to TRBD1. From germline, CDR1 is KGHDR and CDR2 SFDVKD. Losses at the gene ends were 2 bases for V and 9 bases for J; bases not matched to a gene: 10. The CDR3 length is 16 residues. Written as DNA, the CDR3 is TGTGCCACCAGTGATTCCGGGACAGGGTTCCCCGGTGAGCAGTTCTTC. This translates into CATSDSGTGFPGEQFF.

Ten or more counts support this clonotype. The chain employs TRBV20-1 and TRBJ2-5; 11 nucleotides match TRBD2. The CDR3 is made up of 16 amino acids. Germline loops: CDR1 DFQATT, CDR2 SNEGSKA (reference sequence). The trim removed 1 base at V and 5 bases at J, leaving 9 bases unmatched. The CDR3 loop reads CSARGSTSGSGETQYF. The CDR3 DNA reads TGCAGTGCTAGAGGAAGCACTAGCGGGAGCGGGGAGACCCAGTACTTC.

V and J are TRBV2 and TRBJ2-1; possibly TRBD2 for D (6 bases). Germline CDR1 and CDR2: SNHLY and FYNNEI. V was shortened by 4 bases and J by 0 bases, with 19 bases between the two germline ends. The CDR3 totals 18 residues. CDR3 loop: CASSVPLGGGNSYNEQFF. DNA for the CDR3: TGTGCCAGCAGTGTCCCCCTGGGGGGAGGTAACTCCTACAATGAGCAGTTCTTC.

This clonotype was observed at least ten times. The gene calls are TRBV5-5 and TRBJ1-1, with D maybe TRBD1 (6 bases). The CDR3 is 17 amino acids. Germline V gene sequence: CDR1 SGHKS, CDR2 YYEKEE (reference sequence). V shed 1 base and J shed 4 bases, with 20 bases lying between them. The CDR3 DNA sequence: TGTGCCAGCAGCTTGTTCCTAGGGGGGGGCAGGATCACTGAAGCTTTCTTT. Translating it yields CASSLFLGGGRITEAFF.

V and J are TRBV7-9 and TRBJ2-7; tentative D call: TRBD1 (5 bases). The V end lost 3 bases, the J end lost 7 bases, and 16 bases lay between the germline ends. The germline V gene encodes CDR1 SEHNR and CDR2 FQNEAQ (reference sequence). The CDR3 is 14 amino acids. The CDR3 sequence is CASSLTASAREQYF. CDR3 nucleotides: TGTGCCAGCAGCTTGACAGCATCCGCGAGGGAGCAGTACTTC.

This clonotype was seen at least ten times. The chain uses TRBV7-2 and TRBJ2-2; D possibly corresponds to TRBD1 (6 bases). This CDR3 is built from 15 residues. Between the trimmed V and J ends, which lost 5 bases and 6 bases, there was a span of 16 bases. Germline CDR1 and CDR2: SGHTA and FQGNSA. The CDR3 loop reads CASSPVFRGSGELFF. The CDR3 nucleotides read TGTGCCAGCAGCCCCGTATTCAGGGGATCCGGGGAGCTGTTTTTT. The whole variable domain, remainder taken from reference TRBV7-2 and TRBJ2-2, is GAGVSQSPSNKVTEKGKDVELRCDPISGHTALYWYRQSLGQGLEFLIYFQGNSAPDKSGLPSDRFSAERTGGSVSTLTIQRTQQEDSAVYLCASSPVFRGSGELFFGEGSRLTVL.